The text below deals with one T cell receptor (beta chain). Antigen unknown. Healthy Caucasian individuals from Russia aged roughly 6 to 90 were enrolled as donors. Together with a sample-barcoded 5' primer, a J-beta primer mix was included in a second PCR lasting about 7 to 11 cycles. Template switching added a 12-random-nucleotide identifier to every cDNA molecule. MiXCR was run by TCRdb on the 5' RACE reads, yielding one entry per CDR3 protein. The table lists hundreds of thousands of distinct CDR3 sequences, around 45% of them singletons. CDR1 and CDR2 (germline): DFQATT, SNEGSKA (reference sequence). With 3 bases clipped from V and 0 bases from J, the junction kept 3 bases outside the gene matches. The CDR3 covers 14 residues. The sample comes from a study of blood T cells in healthy people across ages. Study findings and constraints: Diversity was higher, and naive CD4+ cells more numerous, in long-lived donors than in aged donors.

The chain carries TRBV20-1 and TRBJ1-1; 8 bases fit TRBD1. Sequencing input: blood. This receptor was taken from an older woman in good health. The CDR3 DNA reads as TGCAGTGCTAGTTTGGACAGGGTGAACACTGAAGCTTTCTTT. Translation: CSASLDRVNTEAFF.